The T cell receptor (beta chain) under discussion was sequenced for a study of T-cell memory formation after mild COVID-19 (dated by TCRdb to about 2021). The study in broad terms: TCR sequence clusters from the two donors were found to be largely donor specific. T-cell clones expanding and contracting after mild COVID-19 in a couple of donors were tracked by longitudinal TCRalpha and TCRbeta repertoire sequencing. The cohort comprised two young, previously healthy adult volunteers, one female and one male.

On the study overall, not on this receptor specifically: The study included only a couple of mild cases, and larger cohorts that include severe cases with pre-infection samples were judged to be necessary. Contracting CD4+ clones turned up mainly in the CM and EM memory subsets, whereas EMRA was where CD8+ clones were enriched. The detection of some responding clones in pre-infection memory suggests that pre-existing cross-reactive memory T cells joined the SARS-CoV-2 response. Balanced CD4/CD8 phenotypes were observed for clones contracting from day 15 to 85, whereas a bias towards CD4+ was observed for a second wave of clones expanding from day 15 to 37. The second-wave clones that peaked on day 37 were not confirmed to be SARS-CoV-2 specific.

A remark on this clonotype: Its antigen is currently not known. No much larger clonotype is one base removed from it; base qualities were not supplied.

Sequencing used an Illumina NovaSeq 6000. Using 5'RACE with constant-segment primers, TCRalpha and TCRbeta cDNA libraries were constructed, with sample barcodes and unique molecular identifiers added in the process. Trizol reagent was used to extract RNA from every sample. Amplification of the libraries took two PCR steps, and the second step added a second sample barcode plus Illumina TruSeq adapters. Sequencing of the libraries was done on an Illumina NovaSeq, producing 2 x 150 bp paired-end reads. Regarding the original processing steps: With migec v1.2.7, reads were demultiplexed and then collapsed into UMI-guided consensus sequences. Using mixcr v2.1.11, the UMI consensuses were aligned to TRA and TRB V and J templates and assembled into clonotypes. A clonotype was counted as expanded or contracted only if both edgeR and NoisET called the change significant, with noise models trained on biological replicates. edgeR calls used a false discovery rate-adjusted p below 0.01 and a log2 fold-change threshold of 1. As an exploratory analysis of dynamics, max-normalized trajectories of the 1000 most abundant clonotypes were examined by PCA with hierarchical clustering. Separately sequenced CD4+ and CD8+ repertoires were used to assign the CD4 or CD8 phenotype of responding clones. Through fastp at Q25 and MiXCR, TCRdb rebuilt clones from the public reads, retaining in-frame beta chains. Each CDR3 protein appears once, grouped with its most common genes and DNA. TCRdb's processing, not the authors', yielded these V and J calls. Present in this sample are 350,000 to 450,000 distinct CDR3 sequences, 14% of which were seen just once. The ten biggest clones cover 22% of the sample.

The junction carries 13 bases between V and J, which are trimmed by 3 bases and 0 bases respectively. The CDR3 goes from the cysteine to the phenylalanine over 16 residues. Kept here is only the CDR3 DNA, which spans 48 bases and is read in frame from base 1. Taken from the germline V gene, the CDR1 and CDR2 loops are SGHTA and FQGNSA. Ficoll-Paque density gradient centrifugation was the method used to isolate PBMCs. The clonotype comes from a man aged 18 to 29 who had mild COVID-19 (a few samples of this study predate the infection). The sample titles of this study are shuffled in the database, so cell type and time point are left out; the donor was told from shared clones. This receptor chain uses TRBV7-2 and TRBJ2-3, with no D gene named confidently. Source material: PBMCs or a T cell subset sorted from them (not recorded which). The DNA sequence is TGTGCCAGCAGCTTTTATGGTCAAAGGAGCACAGATACGCAGTATTTT. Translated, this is CASSFYGQRSTDTQYF.